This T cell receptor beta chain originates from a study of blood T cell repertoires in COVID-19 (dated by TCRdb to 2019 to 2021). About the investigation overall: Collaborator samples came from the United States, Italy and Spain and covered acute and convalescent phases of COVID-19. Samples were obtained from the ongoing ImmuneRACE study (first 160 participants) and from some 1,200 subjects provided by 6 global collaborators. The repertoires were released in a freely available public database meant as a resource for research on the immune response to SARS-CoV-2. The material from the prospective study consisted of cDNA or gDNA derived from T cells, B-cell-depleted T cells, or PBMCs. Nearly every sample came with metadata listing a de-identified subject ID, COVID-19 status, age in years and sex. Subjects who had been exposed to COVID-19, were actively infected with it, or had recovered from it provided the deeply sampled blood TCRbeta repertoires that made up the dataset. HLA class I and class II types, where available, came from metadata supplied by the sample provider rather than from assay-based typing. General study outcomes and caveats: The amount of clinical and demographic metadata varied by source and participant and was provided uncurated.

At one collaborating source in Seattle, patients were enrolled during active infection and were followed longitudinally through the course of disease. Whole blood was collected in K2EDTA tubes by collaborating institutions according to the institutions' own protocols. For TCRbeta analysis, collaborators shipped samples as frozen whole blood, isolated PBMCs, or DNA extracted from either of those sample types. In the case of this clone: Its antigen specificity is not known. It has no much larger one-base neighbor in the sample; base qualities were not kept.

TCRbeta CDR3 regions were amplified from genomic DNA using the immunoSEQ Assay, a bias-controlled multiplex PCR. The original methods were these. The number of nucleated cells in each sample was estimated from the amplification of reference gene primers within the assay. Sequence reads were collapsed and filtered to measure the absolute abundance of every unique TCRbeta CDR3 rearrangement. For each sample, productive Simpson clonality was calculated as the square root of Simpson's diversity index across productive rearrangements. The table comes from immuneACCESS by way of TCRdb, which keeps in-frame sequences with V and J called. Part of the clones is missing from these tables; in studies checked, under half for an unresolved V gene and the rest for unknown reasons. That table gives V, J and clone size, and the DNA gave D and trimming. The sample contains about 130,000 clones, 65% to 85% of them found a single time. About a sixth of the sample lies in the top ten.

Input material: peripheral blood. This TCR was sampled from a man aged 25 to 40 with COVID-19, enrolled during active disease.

The DNA sequence is TGTGCCAGCAGGGCCGACAGGGGGCATTACGAGCAGTACTTC. Its protein is CASRADRGHYEQYF. The chain uses TRBV6-5 and TRBJ2-7; 10 central bases correspond to TRBD1. CDR1 is given as MNHEY and CDR2 as SVGAGI, both from the germline V gene. At the junction V is shortened by 6 bases and J by 4 bases; bases outside the gene matches: 6. The CDR3, cysteine through phenylalanine, is 14 amino acids long. The retained sequence is limited to the CDR3, 42 bases, with the frame set at the first base.